This passage covers 10 T cell receptor beta chains from one sample sequenced in a study of T cell changes during pregnancy in multiple sclerosis. The table came from immunoSEQ multiplex PCR; TCRdb's copy has only in-frame clones and leaves some out. Here the sample spans 35,000 to 50,000 clones, 91% being singletons. This material consisted of CD4+ T cells from peripheral blood mononuclear cells, taken in the third trimester of pregnancy. The receptors originated from a female donor in good health, enrolled as a control in a pregnancy study.

The chain carries TRBV4-2 and TRBJ2-2; 8 nucleotides align to TRBD1. CDR1 is LGHNA and CDR2 is YNFKEQ in the germline V gene. With 1 base clipped from V and 1 base from J, the junction kept 2 bases outside the gene matches. This CDR3 comprises 16 residues. CDR3 protein: CASSQAGTGNTGELFF. CDR3 coding DNA: TGTGCCAGCAGCCAAGCTGGGACAGGGAACACCGGGGAGCTGTTTTTT.

In its sample, this clone was seen once. The rearrangement uses TRBV5-1 and TRBJ1-2; D unclear. The ends were cut back, 4 bases at V and 2 bases at J, with 9 bases in the middle. CDR1 SGHRS and CDR2 YFSETQ come from the germline V gene. This CDR3 spans 13 amino acids. DNA of the CDR3: TGCGCCAGCAGCCCCCCGGGGAACTATGGCTACACCTTC. Protein: CASSPPGNYGYTF.

The rearrangement joins TRBV6-5 to TRBJ2-7; D is possibly TRBD1 (6 bases). Between the trimmed V and J ends, which lost 6 bases and 0 bases, there was a span of 12 bases. From germline, CDR1 is MNHEY and CDR2 SVGAGI. The CDR3 runs to 14 residues. This CDR3 reads CASSPGTYSYEQYF. CDR3 nucleotide sequence: TGTGCCAGCAGCCCCGGGACATACTCCTACGAGCAGTACTTC.

The chain combines TRBV11-1 with TRBJ2-1, with 7 bases identical to TRBD2. J lost 2 bases, V lost 0 bases, and 4 bases had no gene match. CDR3 length: 16 amino acids. Germline V CDR1 and CDR2: SGHAT, FQDESV (reference sequence). The CDR3 DNA follows: TGTGCCAGCAGCTTAGCGGCGGGAGCACCCTACAATGAGCAGTTCTTC. The encoded protein is CASSLAAGAPYNEQFF.

The chain uses TRBV10-3 and TRBJ1-1; D is undetermined. The CDR3 covers 16 residues. V was cut by 6 bases and J by 3 bases, with 20 bases left in between. Germline V gene data show CDR1 as ENHRY and CDR2 as SYGVKD. CDR3 sequence (DNA): TGTGCCATCAGCGCTCACGAGGGCGTTTCAGACACTGAAGCTTTCTTT. Translation gives CAISAHEGVSDTEAFF.

The V gene is TRBV7-3, the J gene TRBJ1-6, with D perhaps matching TRBD1 (5 bases). The CDR3 runs to 13 residues. Germline V lookup: CDR1 SGHTA, CDR2 FQGTGA. Trimming left V 5 bases short and J 7 bases short, with 9 bases between. The DNA of the CDR3 is TGTGCCAGCAGCCCAGGGCTCAATTCACCCCTCCACTTT. Protein product: CASSPGLNSPLHF.

V usage is TRBV19 and J usage is TRBJ2-5; D may be TRBD2 (6 bases). The germline gives CDR1 LNHDA, CDR2 SQIVND (reference sequence). The CDR3 totals 16 residues. The ends were cut back, 5 bases at V and 5 bases at J, with 21 bases in the middle. CDR3 DNA: TGTGCCAGTAGTTCTGATGGGGGGAGAAGGTCGGAGACCCAGTACTTC. Residues: CASSSDGGRRSETQYF. Drawing the rest from reference TRBV19 and TRBJ2-5, the complete variable domain is DGGITQSPKYLFRKEGQNVTLSCEQNLNHDAMYWYRQDPGQGLRLIYYSQIVNDFQKGDIAEGYSVSREKKESFPLTVTSAQKNPTAFYLCASSSDGGRRSETQYFGPGTRLLVL.

This chain links TRBV7-2 with TRBJ2-5; unclear D gene. CDR3 length: 14 residues. Germline CDR1 and CDR2: SGHTA and FQGNSA. V was trimmed by 1 base and J by 1 base, leaving 7 bases between them. The chain's CDR3 is CASSLDWAQETQYF. CDR3 nucleotides: TGTGCCAGCAGCTTAGATTGGGCCCAAGAGACCCAGTACTTC.

The rearrangement uses TRBV4-3 and TRBJ2-2; 8 bases agree with TRBD1. V shed 1 base, J shed 5 bases, and the junction held 3 bases outside the gene matches. Germline V CDR1 and CDR2: LGHNA, YSLEER. The CDR3 is 15 residues long. The CDR3 bases are TGCGCCAGCAGCCAAGTCAGGGGGCAAACCGGGGAGCTGTTTTTT. This gives the protein CASSQVRGQTGELFF.

This clone was counted between two and nine times. The V and J genes are TRBV14 and TRBJ1-2; 8 bases align to TRBD1. From germline, CDR1 is SGHDN and CDR2 FVKESK. With 6 bases clipped from V and 7 bases from J, the junction kept 13 bases outside the gene matches. This CDR3 region has 15 residues. The CDR3 DNA follows: TGTGCCAGCAGTCTAACCCGGACAGGGTGGAGTGGCTACACCTTC. Translation: CASSLTRTGWSGYTF.